The clone carrying this T cell receptor (beta chain) has at least ten counts. Antigen: not known. The sample originates from a study of CD8 T cells in ankylosing spondylitis. Study-wide points: Typical of ankylosing spondylitis blood, it appeared, was a TCR beta motif of eight highly homologous variants. The authors found the disease-linked clones to be CD8+ and relatively rare in peripheral blood. Reportedly, significant enrichment of disease-linked clones occurred in matched ankylosing spondylitis synovial fluid.

One entry per CDR3 protein results from TCRdb running MiXCR on the 5' RACE reads. The sample includes 200,000 to 250,000 distinct CDR3 sequences, over 9.5% seen only once; the top ten take about 3%. Germline CDR1 is SGHRS and CDR2 is YFSETQ. The CDR3 is 14 amino acids. Trimming took 4 bases from V and 6 from J; bases not matched to a gene: 8. This clonotype originated in a male donor with ankylosing spondylitis or in good health (not recorded which). The sequenced sample was blood, either unsorted or a sorted T cell fraction (not recorded which). The chain joins TRBV5-1 to TRBJ2-3; 7 nucleotides agree with TRBD2. CDR3 protein: CASSVFGGTDTQYF. In nucleotides, the CDR3 is TGCGCCAGCAGCGTTTTCGGGGGGACGGATACGCAGTATTTT.